One and the same sample provided the 28 T cell receptor beta chains below, sequenced in a study of beta chain features in type 1 diabetes. Study outcomes and limitations: Shortening of TCRB CDR3s, moderate but significant, appeared in all four CD4+ subsets of Type 1 diabetes patients.

Sequenced material consisted of expressed TCRB transcripts (all of the isolated RNA was reverse transcribed). Repertoires were generated with immunoSEQ multiplex PCR, while TCRdb's copy carries only in-frame clones and drops some. Here the sample spans 500,000 to 650,000 clones, roughly 12% being singletons. No antigens are known for them. The sample taken for sequencing was naive CD4+ T cells from blood. These receptors were taken from a man aged 25 to 40 with type 1 diabetes.

In this sample, this clone turned up a few times. The chain links TRBV6-6 to TRBJ1-3; D remains ambiguous. The CDR3 is 15 residues long. The germline CDR1 and CDR2 sequences are MNHNY and SVGAGI (reference sequence). V shed 4 bases and J shed 0 bases, with 10 bases lying between them. DNA of the CDR3: TGTGCCAGCAGTTTCCAGACCGACTCTGGAAACACCATATATTTT. Translated: CASSFQTDSGNTIYF.

The chain is built from TRBV6-6 and TRBJ1-3, with TRBD1 as a possible D gene (6 bases). The CDR3 covers 14 residues. V lost 6 bases and J lost 0, with 9 bases in between. Germline CDR1 and CDR2: MNHNY and SVGAGI (reference sequence). CDR3 sequence reads: CASSPDSSGNTIYF. For the CDR3, the DNA is TGTGCCAGCAGCCCGGACAGCTCTGGAAACACCATATATTTT.

This clone appeared a few times. The V and J genes are TRBV6-6 and TRBJ2-7; weak D call: TRBD1 (6 bases). V was clipped by 4 bases and J by 0 bases, with 10 bases between them. The length of the CDR3 is 14 residues. The germline CDR1 and CDR2 sequences are MNHNY and SVGAGI (reference sequence). The CDR3 bases are TGTGCCAGCAGTTGGGACACTTACTCCTACGAGCAGTACTTC. Encoded protein: CASSWDTYSYEQYF.

This clone was found a few times. CDR3 sequence (DNA): TGTGCCAGCAGCCCGGACAGGGAAGGAGAGACCCAGTACTTC. Translating gives CASSPDREGETQYF. The V and J genes are TRBV7-9 and TRBJ2-5; 8 nucleotides align to TRBD1. Germline lookup yields CDR1 SEHNR and CDR2 FQNEAQ (reference sequence). The ends lost 5 bases at V and 4 bases at J; junction bases unmatched: 6. This CDR3 is 14 amino acids long.

The rearrangement joins TRBV7-2 to TRBJ2-3, with a tentative D call TRBD2 (5 bases). The germline V and J ends were trimmed by 5 bases and 3 bases, with 15 bases remaining between them. This CDR3 is built from 15 residues. Germline CDR1 reads SGHTA; CDR2 reads FQGNSA. CDR3 bases: TGTGCCAGCAGCCCGGGGTATTTGGTGACAGATACGCAGTATTTT. Amino acid sequence: CASSPGYLVTDTQYF.

This clone showed up just a few times. This sequence joins TRBV7-2 and TRBJ1-2; 9 nucleotides agree with TRBD1. CDR3 length: 13 residues. V gave up 5 bases and J gave up 8 bases; unmatched junction bases: 6. Germline V lookup: CDR1 SGHTA, CDR2 FQGNSA. The DNA of the CDR3 is TGTGCCAGCAGCCGGGACAGGGATGGCGGCTACACCTTC. It encodes CASSRDRDGGYTF.

This clone was detected only a few times. This rearrangement joins TRBV7-2 to TRBJ1-2; D is uncertain. Germline V gene sequence: CDR1 SGHTA, CDR2 FQGNSA. The CDR3 consists of 13 residues. V was pared by 1 base and J by 7 bases, with 10 bases between. The CDR3 reads CASSLDGRGGYTF. The CDR3 region has the DNA TGTGCCAGCAGCTTAGACGGGAGAGGTGGCTACACCTTC.

The J gene is TRBJ1-1, the V gene TRBV29-1; D unclear. Germline assignment: CDR1 SQVTM and CDR2 ANQGSEA. Trimming took 4 bases from V and 3 from J, leaving 12 bases between them. CDR3 length: 13 residues. CDR3 sequence: CSVVPPSDTEAFF. For the CDR3, the DNA is TGCAGCGTTGTCCCTCCCAGTGACACTGAAGCTTTCTTT.

This clone has a handful of counts. The chain couples TRBV6-5 to TRBJ1-1; D gene uncertain. This CDR3 has 13 amino acids. The germline CDR1 and CDR2 sequences are MNHEY and SVGAGI. V was clipped by 5 bases and J by 0 bases, with 7 bases between them. This CDR3 reads CASSGGVNTEAFF. The CDR3 bases are TGTGCCAGCAGTGGCGGGGTGAACACTGAAGCTTTCTTT.

This rearrangement joins TRBV6-5 to TRBJ1-2; maybe TRBD1 (6 bases). The V gene's germline CDR1 is MNHEY and CDR2 SVGAGI. The CDR3 runs 13 residues. The V end lost 6 bases, the J end lost 5 bases, and 13 bases lay between the germline ends. CDR3 in amino acids: CASRVDSQYGYTF. In DNA form, the CDR3 reads TGTGCCAGCAGAGTGGACAGCCAATATGGCTACACCTTC.

As DNA, the CDR3 is TGTGCCATCAGTGAGTCTCGCAGGGATTCGACTGAAGCTTTCTTT. It is translated as CAISESRRDSTEAFF. The chain has TRBV10-3 and TRBJ1-1; possibly TRBD1 for D (5 bases). Trimming left V 0 bases short and J 5 bases short, with 13 bases between. This CDR3 region has 15 residues. Germline-derived CDR1 and CDR2 are ENHRY and SYGVKD.

The chain's CDR3 is CASSFGTGNTEAFF. CDR3 coding DNA: TGCGCCAGCAGCTTCGGGACAGGGAACACTGAAGCTTTCTTT. The V call is TRBV5-1, the J call TRBJ1-1; 8 bases are shared with TRBD1. Germline V lookup: CDR1 SGHRS, CDR2 YFSETQ. Trimming cost V 2 bases and J 1 base; bases outside gene matches: 1. The CDR3 has 14 amino acids.

This clone was seen only a few times. The J gene is TRBJ2-3, the V gene TRBV7-9, with 10 bases matching TRBD2. The V segment lost 1 base and the J segment 2 bases; nucleotides outside the gene matches: 3. There are 16 residues in the CDR3. Looked up from germline, CDR1 is SEHNR and CDR2 is FQNEAQ (reference sequence). The DNA of the CDR3 is TGTGCCAGCAGCTTAGAGGGGACTAGCGTCACAGATACGCAGTATTTT. This sequence encodes CASSLEGTSVTDTQYF.

Notes on this clone: At one boundary the junction diverges from the germline segment, which might be a read error. This rearrangement joins TRBV4-1 to TRBJ1-5; weak D call: TRBD1 (6 bases). Looked up from germline, CDR1 is MGHRA and CDR2 is YSYEKL. CDR3 length: 13 amino acids. CDR3 sequence (DNA): TGCGCCAGCAGCCAAGGACAGGATCACCCCCAGCATTTT. Translation: CASSQGQDHPQHF.

The chain uses TRBV28 and TRBJ2-2; the match to TRBD1 covers 8 bases. This CDR3 is built from 15 residues. The V gene's germline CDR1 is MDHEN and CDR2 SYDVKM. V lost 8 bases, J lost 4 bases, and 9 bases stayed unmatched. As DNA, the CDR3 is TGTGCCAGCGCCGGACAGGGAGAGGCCACCGGGGAGCTGTTTTTT. It translates to CASAGQGEATGELFF.

To note about this clone: Different DNA sequences within this sample yield the same CDR3. The rearrangement joins TRBV19 to TRBJ1-5; D perhaps matches TRBD1 (5 bases). The CDR3 extends over 13 amino acids. Trimming stripped 4 bases from V and 5 bases from J, with 9 bases between. The germline V gene encodes CDR1 LNHDA and CDR2 SQIVND (reference sequence). The CDR3 DNA reads TGTGCCAGTAGTACACAGGCAGATCAGCCCCAGCATTTT. Amino acid sequence: CASSTQADQPQHF. The whole variable domain, remainder taken from reference TRBV19 and TRBJ1-5, is DGGITQSPKYLFRKEGQNVTLSCEQNLNHDAMYWYRQDPGQGLRLIYYSQIVNDFQKGDIAEGYSVSREKKESFPLTVTSAQKNPTAFYLCASSTQADQPQHFGDGTRLSIL.

This clone was seen only a few times. This chain connects TRBV5-4 to TRBJ2-1, with unresolved D. The CDR3 length is 14 residues. Germline V gene sequence: CDR1 SGHNT, CDR2 YYREEE (reference sequence). Trimming took off 0 bases at V and 3 bases at J, with 7 bases between the two ends. CDR3: CASSLDIYYNEQFF. The CDR3 DNA reads as TGTGCCAGCAGCTTGGACATTTACTACAATGAGCAGTTCTTC.

This clone was picked up a small number of times. V usage is TRBV7-2 and J usage is TRBJ2-7, with 7 bases that match TRBD1. Trimming took 1 base from V and 6 from J; bases not matched to a gene: 9. This CDR3 has 15 residues. CDR1 is SGHTA, CDR2 FQGNSA, per germline. The DNA for the CDR3 is TGTGCCAGCAGCTTAGTGGGGACAGCCTCCGGCGAGCAGTACTTC. It translates to CASSLVGTASGEQYF.

The chain recombines TRBV7-2 with TRBJ1-2; D remains unclear. The CDR3 contains 16 residues. CDR1 SGHTA and CDR2 FQGNSA come from the germline V gene. V lost 1 base, J lost 6 bases, and 18 bases lay in between. In DNA form, the CDR3 reads TGTGCCAGCAGCTTAGTAACCCGACACGGTCGGGATGGCTACACCTTC. It translates to CASSLVTRHGRDGYTF.

This clone was counted between two and nine times. This rearrangement joins TRBV19 to TRBJ1-4, with 11 bases fitting TRBD1. Looked up from germline, CDR1 is LNHDA and CDR2 is SQIVND (reference sequence). Unmatched junction bases numbered 5, after V lost 9 bases and J lost 8 bases. The CDR3 consists of 13 residues. CDR3 amino acids: CASRTGGGEKLFF. The CDR3 nucleotides are TGTGCCAGCAGGACAGGGGGCGGGGAAAAACTGTTTTTT.

The chain recombines TRBV7-3 with TRBJ2-7, with TRBD2 matching over 11 bases. The CDR3 is 18 amino acids. V lost 5 bases and J lost 2; bases outside the gene matches: 14. CDR1 is SGHTA, CDR2 FQGTGA, per germline. The CDR3 spells CASSQSPPGLADTYEQYF. CDR3 bases: TGTGCCAGCAGCCAGTCACCTCCGGGACTAGCGGATACCTACGAGCAGTACTTC.

In this sample, this clone turned up a few times. The chain links TRBV19 to TRBJ2-5; D uncertain. Looked up from germline, CDR1 is LNHDA and CDR2 is SQIVND (reference sequence). The V end lost 6 bases, the J end lost 5 bases, and 13 bases lay between the germline ends. This CDR3 comprises 13 residues. CDR3 nucleotide sequence: TGTGCCAGTAGGCCCGGGCCCACGGAGACCCAGTACTTC. Translated, it gives CASRPGPTETQYF.

V is TRBV2 and J is TRBJ1-6, with 10 bases lining up with TRBD1. CDR1 is SNHLY, CDR2 FYNNEI, per germline. Trimming at V came to 5 bases and at J to 4 bases, leaving 8 bases not matched to a gene. The CDR3 contains 17 residues. The DNA of the CDR3 is TGTGCCAGCAGTCAGCCGGGACAGGGGTCTTATAATTCACCCCTCCACTTT. It yields the protein CASSQPGQGSYNSPLHF.

CDR3 sequence: CASSGQGSEFF. In DNA form, the CDR3 reads TGTGCCAGCAGCGGACAGGGGTCTGAGTTCTTC. The rearrangement joins TRBV9 to TRBJ2-1; TRBD1 agrees at 8 bases. With V trimmed by 3 bases and J by 14 bases, 4 bases remained unmatched. Germline values: CDR1 SGDLS, CDR2 YYNGEE. The CDR3 contains 11 residues.

The V gene is TRBV29-1, the J gene TRBJ1-4, with 7 bases aligning to TRBD1. The CDR3 covers 12 residues. With 6 bases clipped from V and 8 bases from J, the junction kept 6 bases outside the gene matches. The germline V gene has CDR1 SQVTM and CDR2 ANQGSEA. CDR3 in amino acids: CSVRQGGEKLFF. CDR3 coding DNA: TGCAGCGTCCGACAGGGAGGGGAAAAACTGTTTTTT.

This clone has more than one count but fewer than ten. The genes are TRBV5-1 and TRBJ2-5; D may correspond to TRBD1 or TRBD2 (5 bases each). Trimming left V 5 bases short and J 0 bases short, with 14 bases between. The CDR3 sequence is 15 residues long. The germline gives CDR1 SGHRS, CDR2 YFSETQ. Here the CDR3 reads CASSRDGGYQETQYF. The CDR3 DNA follows: TGCGCCAGCAGTAGGGATGGGGGTTACCAAGAGACCCAGTACTTC.

The chain combines TRBV18 with TRBJ2-7; 10 bases line up with TRBD2. V dropped 6 bases and J dropped 7; count of bases not matched to a gene: 12. The germline V gene encodes CDR1 KGHSH and CDR2 LQKENI. This CDR3 comprises 15 residues. The CDR3 DNA reads as TGTGCCAGCTCCCCTAGCGGGGGTGCAGTGAGGGAGCAGTACTTC. It translates to CASSPSGGAVREQYF.

This clone was found a few times. At the DNA level, this CDR3 is encoded by other sequences in the same sample as well. The V call is TRBV7-2, the J call TRBJ2-1; tentatively, D is TRBD1 (5 bases). V dropped 1 base and J dropped 4 bases, with 11 bases sitting between them. Germline CDR1 and CDR2: SGHTA and FQGNSA. This CDR3 region has 15 residues. Written as DNA, the CDR3 is TGTGCCAGCAGCTTAGATGGGGCCGATTACAATGAGCAGTTCTTC. This sequence encodes CASSLDGADYNEQFF.